This is a list of T cell receptor beta chains from one sample in a study of cytomegalovirus exposure and HLA in healthy donors. Repertoires were generated with immunoSEQ multiplex PCR, while TCRdb's copy carries only in-frame clones and drops some. This listing includes 100,000 to 150,000 clones. The sample comprised PBMCs. These receptors were obtained from a woman in her thirties or forties in good health and CMV-seropositive. The CDR3 runs from the conserved cysteine through the conserved F or W. The D gene is left open where the match is weak.

v_call: TRBV11-2
d_call: TRBD1
j_call: TRBJ1-1
cdr3_aa: CASSKTGVNTEAFF

v_call: TRBV27
d_call: TRBD2
j_call: TRBJ2-3
cdr3_aa: CASSLSNAGGPLDTQYF

v_call: TRBV6-1
d_call: TRBD1
j_call: TRBJ1-2
cdr3_aa: CASSGGTGGGYGYTF

v_call: TRBV18
d_call: NA
j_call: TRBJ2-1
cdr3_aa: CASSLDRMSYEQFF

v_call: TRBV27
d_call: NA
j_call: TRBJ2-3
cdr3_aa: CASAPWVGADTQYF

v_call: TRBV7-9
d_call: TRBD2
j_call: TRBJ2-5
cdr3_aa: CASSQGLAGGETQYF

v_call: TRBV29-1
d_call: TRBD1
j_call: NA
cdr3_aa: CSAADRGFHEQYF

v_call: TRBV29-1
d_call: TRBD1
j_call: TRBJ2-2
cdr3_aa: CSVGTGANGELFF

v_call: TRBV2
d_call: TRBD1
j_call: TRBJ2-7
cdr3_aa: CASIRDRPSSYEQYF

v_call: TRBV25-1
d_call: NA
j_call: TRBJ2-6
cdr3_aa: CASTQGYPGANVLTF

v_call: TRBV5-1
d_call: NA
j_call: TRBJ1-3
cdr3_aa: CASSLLTGTPSGNTIYF

v_call: TRBV5-1
d_call: TRBD2
j_call: TRBJ2-1
cdr3_aa: CASSTSSGSINNEQFF

v_call: TRBV7-2
d_call: NA
j_call: TRBJ2-7
cdr3_aa: CASSETRVSYEQYF